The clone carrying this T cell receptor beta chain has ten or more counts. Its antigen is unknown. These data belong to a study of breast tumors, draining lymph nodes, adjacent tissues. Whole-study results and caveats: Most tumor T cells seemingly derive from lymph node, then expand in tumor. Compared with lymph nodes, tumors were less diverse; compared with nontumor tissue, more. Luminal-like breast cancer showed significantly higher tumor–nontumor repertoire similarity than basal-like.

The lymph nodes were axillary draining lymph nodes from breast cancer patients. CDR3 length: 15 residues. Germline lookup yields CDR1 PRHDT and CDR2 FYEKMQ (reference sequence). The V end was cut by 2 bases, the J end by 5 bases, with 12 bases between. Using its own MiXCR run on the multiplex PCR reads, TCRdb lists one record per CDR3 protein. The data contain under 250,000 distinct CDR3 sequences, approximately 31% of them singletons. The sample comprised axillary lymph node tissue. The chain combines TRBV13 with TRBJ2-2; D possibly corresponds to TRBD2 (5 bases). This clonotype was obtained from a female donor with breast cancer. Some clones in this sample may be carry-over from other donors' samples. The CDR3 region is CASSLREKDTGELFF. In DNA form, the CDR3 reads TGTGCCAGCAGCTTAAGGGAGAAGGATACCGGGGAGCTGTTTTTT. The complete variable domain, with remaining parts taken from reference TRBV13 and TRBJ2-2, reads AAGVIQSPRHLIKEKRETATLKCYPIPRHDTVYWYQQGPGQDPQFLISFYEKMQSDKGSIPDRFSAQQFSDYHSELNMSSLELGDSALYFCASSLREKDTGELFFGEGSRLTVL.